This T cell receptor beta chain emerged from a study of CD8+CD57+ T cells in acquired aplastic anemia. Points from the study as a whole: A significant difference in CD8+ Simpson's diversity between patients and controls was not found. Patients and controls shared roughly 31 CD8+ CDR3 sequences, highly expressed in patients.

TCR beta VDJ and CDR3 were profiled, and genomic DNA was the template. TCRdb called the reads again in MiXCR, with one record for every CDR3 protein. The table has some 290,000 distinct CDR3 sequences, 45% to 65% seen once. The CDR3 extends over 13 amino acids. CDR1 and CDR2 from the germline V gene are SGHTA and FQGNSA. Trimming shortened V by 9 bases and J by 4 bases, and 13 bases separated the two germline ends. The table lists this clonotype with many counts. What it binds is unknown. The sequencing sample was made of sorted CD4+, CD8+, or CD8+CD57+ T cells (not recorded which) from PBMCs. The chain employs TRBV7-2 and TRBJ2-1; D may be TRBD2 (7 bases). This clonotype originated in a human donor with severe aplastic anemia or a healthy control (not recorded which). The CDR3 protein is CASGRGGYNEQFF. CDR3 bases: TGTGCCAGTGGTAGGGGGGGATACAATGAGCAGTTCTTC.